Described below is a single TCR beta chain sequence and its context. These data come from a study of naive and memory T cell subsets. Germline lookup yields CDR1 MDHEN and CDR2 SYDVKM. The length of the CDR3 is 15 residues. The V end lost 6 bases, the J end lost 0 bases, and 15 bases lay between the germline ends. Both TRBC1 and TRBC2 were covered by a beta constant-region primer of two equimolar oligonucleotides. Ligated cDNA was amplified by four rounds of PCR with nested alpha and beta constant-region primers and SP2. Using its own MiXCR run on the UMI-ligation and nested PCR reads, TCRdb lists one record per CDR3 protein. The sample has 95,000 to 150,000 distinct CDR3 sequences, 30% to 45% seen once.

The clonotype comes from a human donor in good health. The chain combines TRBV28 with TRBJ2-7, with D possibly matching TRBD2 (6 bases). The sequenced material came from central memory CD4+ T cells from blood. CDR3 bases: TGTGCCAGCAGCGGCCCTAGCGCCGACTCCTACGAGCAGTACTTC. It specifies CASSGPSADSYEQYF.